The sequence of this T cell receptor beta chain was determined in a study of blood T cell repertoires in COVID-19. At the level of the study: Sites in the United States, Italy and Spain provided acute and convalescent COVID-19 samples.

Sequencing was performed with immunoSEQ multiplex PCR; in TCRdb, only in-frame clones are kept and a portion is missing. The sample consists of 140,000 or so clones, 80% to 90% of them appearing once. This CDR3 contains 11 residues. The V end lost 5 bases, the J end lost 3 bases, and 4 bases lay between the germline ends. The TCR originated in a human donor with acute or convalescent COVID-19. The donor label of this sample is uncertain. The chain links TRBV12-3 or TRBV12-4 to TRBJ2-5; D ambiguous. Sample: peripheral blood. CDR3: CASSPKETQYF. The CDR3 DNA reads TGTGCCAGCAGTCCAAAAGAGACCCAGTACTTC.